This T cell receptor beta chain was sequenced for a study of beta chain features in type 1 diabetes. The investigators reverse transcribed all of the isolated RNA, so they sequenced expressed TCRB transcripts. Produced via immunoSEQ multiplex PCR; TCRdb's table is partial and in-frame only. Among around 430,000 clones, approximately 30% were seen once, and the ten largest hold more than 0.055%. Whole-study findings and limits: Shorter templates might be favored by PCR, equally in patients and controls. In all four CD4+ subsets, TCRB CDR3 length was significantly, moderately reduced in type 1 diabetes.

Remarks on this clone: Its specificity is not known.

The CDR3 extends over 13 amino acids. Germline lookup yields CDR1 GTSNPN and CDR2 SVGIG (reference sequence). With 0 bases removed from V and 6 bases from J, the gap between germline ends came to 9 bases. Sequencing input: naive CD4+ T cells from blood. This sequence was found in a young man in good health. The chain recombines TRBV30 with TRBJ2-1; the D gene is possibly TRBD1 (6 bases). The CDR3 reads CAWSVKGVNEQFF. The CDR3 DNA follows: TGTGCCTGGAGTGTAAAGGGGGTCAATGAGCAGTTCTTC.